This T cell receptor (beta chain) was identified during a study of shared clonotypes between healthy human individuals. On this clone: The antigen is undetermined.

Naive CD8 isolation took CD45RO-negative cells positively selected for CCR7 and excluded terminally differentiated effector memory CD45RA+ cells. CDR3 length: 17 residues. V shed 5 bases, J shed 5 bases, and the junction held 16 bases outside the gene matches. Per the germline V gene, CDR1 is SGHAT and CDR2 is FQDESV (reference sequence). Study results and caveats: The sole specimen, blood, was sampled, and tissue repertoires likely differ. Rarefaction curves obtained for sorted subsets showed sequencing incomplete despite large depth. Among several donors, approximately 5% of naive CD4 clonotypes were found in common.

Using immunoSEQ multiplex PCR, the repertoire was profiled, and TCRdb retains in-frame clones only, with some absent. The table records about 590,000 clones, just under 97% of them present only once. V and J are TRBV11-1 and TRBJ2-7, with 9 bases lining up with TRBD2. Sequencing was performed on naive CD8+ T cells sorted from blood. The TCR sequence derives from a woman younger than 45 in good health. CDR3 sequence: CASSAGTSTNFIHEQYF. CDR3 bases: TGTGCCAGCAGCGCCGGGACTAGCACGAATTTTATCCACGAGCAGTACTTC.